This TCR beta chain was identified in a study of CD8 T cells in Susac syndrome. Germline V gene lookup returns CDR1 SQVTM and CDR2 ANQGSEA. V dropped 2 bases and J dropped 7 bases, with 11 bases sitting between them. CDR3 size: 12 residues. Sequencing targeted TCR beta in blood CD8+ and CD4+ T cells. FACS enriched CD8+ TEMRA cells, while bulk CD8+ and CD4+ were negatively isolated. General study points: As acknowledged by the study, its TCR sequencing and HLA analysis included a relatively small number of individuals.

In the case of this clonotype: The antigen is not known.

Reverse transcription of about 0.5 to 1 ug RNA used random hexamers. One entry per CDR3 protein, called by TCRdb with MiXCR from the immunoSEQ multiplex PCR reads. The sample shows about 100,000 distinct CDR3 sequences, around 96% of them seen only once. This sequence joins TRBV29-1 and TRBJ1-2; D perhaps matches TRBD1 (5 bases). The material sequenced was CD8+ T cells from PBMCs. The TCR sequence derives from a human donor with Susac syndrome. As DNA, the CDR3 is TGCAGCGTTGAATCCAGGGTGGGTGGCTACACCTTC. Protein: CSVESRVGGYTF.